This T cell receptor beta chain was identified in a study of blood T cell repertoires in COVID-19. Across the study: Sites across the United States, Italy and Spain contributed samples from acute and convalescent COVID-19.

The assay was immunoSEQ multiplex PCR, and TCRdb's table has in-frame clones only and misses some. Of about 260,000 clones in the sample, around 84% are singletons; the top ten hold roughly 4.9%. The CDR3 is 14 residues long. V was trimmed by 0 bases and J by 7 bases, leaving 10 bases between them. Germline CDR1 and CDR2: MNHEY and SVGEGT. Sequenced sample: peripheral blood. The clonotype was recovered from a woman aged 55-69 years with COVID-19, enrolled during active disease. This chain joins TRBV6-2 or TRBV6-3 and TRBJ1-5, with D uncertain. The CDR3 nucleotides are TGTGCCAGCAGTTACTCGTCAGGTATGCAGCCCCAGCATTTT. Translation: CASSYSSGMQPQHF.